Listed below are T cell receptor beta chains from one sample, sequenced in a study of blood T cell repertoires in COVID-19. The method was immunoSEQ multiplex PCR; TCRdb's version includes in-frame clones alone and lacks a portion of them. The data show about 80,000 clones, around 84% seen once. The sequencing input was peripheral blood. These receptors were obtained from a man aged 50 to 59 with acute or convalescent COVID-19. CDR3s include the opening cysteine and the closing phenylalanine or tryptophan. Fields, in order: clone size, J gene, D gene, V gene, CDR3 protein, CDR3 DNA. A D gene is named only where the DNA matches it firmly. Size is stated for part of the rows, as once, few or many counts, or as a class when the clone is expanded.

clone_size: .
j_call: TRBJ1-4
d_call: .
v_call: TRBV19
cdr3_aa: CASSWTVATNEKLFF
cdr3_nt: TGTGCCAGTAGTTGGACAGTTGCAACTAATGAAAAACTGTTTTTT

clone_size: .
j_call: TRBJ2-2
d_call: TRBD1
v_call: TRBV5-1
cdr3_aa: CASSHKQGGTGELFF
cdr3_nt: TGCGCCAGCAGTCACAAACAGGGGGGCACCGGGGAGCTGTTTTTT

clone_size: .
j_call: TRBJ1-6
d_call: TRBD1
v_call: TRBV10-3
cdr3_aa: CAISEGDRGNSPLHF
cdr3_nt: TGTGCCATCAGTGAAGGTGACAGGGGGAATTCACCCCTCCACTTT

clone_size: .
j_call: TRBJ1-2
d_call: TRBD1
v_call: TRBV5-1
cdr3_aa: CASSFTGTGGKGYGYTF
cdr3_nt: TGCGCCAGTAGCTTTACCGGGACAGGGGGAAAGGGCTATGGCTACACCTTC

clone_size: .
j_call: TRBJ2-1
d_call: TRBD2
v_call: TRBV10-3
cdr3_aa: CASRLAGSSYNEQFF
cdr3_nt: TGTGCCAGCAGACTAGCGGGATCCTCCTACAATGAGCAGTTCTTC

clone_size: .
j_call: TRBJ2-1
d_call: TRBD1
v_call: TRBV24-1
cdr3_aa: CATRPGDSSYNEQFF
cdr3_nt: TGTGCCACCAGGCCCGGGGACAGCTCCTACAATGAGCAGTTCTTC

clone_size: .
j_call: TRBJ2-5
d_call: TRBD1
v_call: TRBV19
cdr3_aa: CASSIYLQGAGETQYF
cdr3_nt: TGTGCCAGTAGTATATACCTACAGGGGGCGGGAGAGACCCAGTACTTC

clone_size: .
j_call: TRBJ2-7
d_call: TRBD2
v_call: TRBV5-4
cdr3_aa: CASSLELAGAYEQYF
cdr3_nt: TGTGCCAGCAGCTTGGAGCTAGCGGGGGCCTACGAGCAGTACTTC

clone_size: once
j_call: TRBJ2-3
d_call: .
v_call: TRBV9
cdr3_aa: CASSVVVDNTQYF
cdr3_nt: TGTGCCAGCAGCGTAGTGGTAGACAATACGCAGTATTTT

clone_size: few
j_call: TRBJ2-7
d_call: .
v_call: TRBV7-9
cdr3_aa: CASSLGKGLLSYEQYF
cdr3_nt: TGTGCCAGCAGCCTAGGGAAGGGACTTTTATCCTACGAGCAGTACTTC

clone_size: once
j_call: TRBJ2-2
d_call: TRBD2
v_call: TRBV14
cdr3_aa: CASSQLLGTRGTGELFF
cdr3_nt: TGTGCCAGCAGCCAACTCCTAGGGACTAGAGGAACCGGGGAGCTGTTTTTT

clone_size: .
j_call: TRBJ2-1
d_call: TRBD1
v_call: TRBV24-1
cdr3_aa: CATSDRTGARNEQFF
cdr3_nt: TGTGCCACCAGTGACCGGACAGGGGCGCGCAATGAGCAGTTCTTC

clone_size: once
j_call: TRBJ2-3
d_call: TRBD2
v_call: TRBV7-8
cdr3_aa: CASTLLGLAVTLWDTQYF
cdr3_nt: TGTGCCTCCACCCTTTTAGGACTAGCGGTCACGTTGTGGGATACGCAGTATTTT

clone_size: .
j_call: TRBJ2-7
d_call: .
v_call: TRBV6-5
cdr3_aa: CASSFSGMGNYEQYF
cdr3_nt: TGTGCCAGCAGTTTTTCGGGGATGGGAAACTACGAGCAGTACTTC

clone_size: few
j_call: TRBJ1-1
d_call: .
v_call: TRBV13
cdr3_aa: CASSSYPSPRAFF
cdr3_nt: TGTGCCAGCAGCTCGTACCCTTCTCCCAGGGCTTTCTTT

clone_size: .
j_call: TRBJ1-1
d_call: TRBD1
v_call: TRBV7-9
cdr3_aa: CASSLDSGQGPDF
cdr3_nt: TGTGCCAGCAGCTTAGACTCGGGACAGGGTCCCGACTTT

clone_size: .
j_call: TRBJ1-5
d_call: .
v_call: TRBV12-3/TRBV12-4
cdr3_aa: CASSQDRDQPQHF
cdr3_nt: TGTGCCAGCAGTCAAGACAGAGATCAGCCCCAGCATTTT

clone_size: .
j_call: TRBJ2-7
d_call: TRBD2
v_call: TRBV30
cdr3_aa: CAWSGLAGATYEQYF
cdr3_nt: TGTGCCTGGAGTGGTCTAGCGGGAGCCACCTACGAGCAGTACTTC

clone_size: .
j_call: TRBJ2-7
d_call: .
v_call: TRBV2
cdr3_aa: CASSEDRASYEQYF
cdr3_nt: TGTGCCAGCAGTGAAGACAGGGCATCCTACGAGCAGTACTTC

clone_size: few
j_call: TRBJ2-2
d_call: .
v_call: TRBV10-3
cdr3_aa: CAISGSEVGELFF
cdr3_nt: TGTGCCATCAGTGGGTCGGAGGTCGGGGAGCTGTTTTTT

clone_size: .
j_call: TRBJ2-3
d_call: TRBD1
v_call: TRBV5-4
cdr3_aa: CASSSDRDHTDTQYF
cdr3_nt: TGTGCCAGCAGCTCGGACAGGGACCACACAGATACGCAGTATTTT

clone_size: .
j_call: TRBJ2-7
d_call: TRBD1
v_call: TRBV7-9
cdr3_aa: CASSSFRGPRLYEQYF
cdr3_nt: TGTGCCAGCAGCTCCTTCAGGGGGCCCCGCCTCTACGAGCAGTACTTC

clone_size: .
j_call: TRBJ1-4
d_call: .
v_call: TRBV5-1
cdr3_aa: CASSPRQDNNEKLFF
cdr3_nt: TGCGCCAGCAGCCCCAGACAGGACAATAATGAAAAACTGTTTTTT

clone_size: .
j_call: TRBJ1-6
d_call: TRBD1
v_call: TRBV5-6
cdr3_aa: CASSPLRTGDSPLHF
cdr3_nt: TGTGCCAGCAGCCCACTCAGGACAGGGGATTCACCCCTCCACTTT

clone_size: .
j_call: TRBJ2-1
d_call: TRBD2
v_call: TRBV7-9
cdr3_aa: CASSWTSGNEQFF
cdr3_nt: TGTGCCAGCAGCTGGACTAGCGGCAATGAGCAGTTCTTC

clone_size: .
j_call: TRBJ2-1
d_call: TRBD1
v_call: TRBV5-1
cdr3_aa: CASSFLSGQGGGEQFF
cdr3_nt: TGCGCCAGCAGCTTTCTTTCGGGACAGGGAGGAGGTGAGCAGTTCTTC

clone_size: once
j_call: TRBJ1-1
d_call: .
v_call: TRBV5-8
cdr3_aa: CASSLGRVNTEAFF
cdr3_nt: TGTGCCAGCAGCCTAGGGCGGGTGAACACTGAAGCTTTCTTT

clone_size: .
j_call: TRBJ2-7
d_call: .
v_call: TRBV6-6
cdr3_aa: CVTDAGGVWNEQYF
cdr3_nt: TGTGTCACGGACGCCGGGGGTGTCTGGAACGAGCAGTACTTC

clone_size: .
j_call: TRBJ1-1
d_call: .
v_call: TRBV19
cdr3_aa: CASIRAGQLNTEAFF
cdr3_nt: TGTGCCAGTATCCGCGCTGGACAGTTGAACACTGAAGCTTTCTTT

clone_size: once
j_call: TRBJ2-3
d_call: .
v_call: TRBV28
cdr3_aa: CASSPPGQRSTDTQYF
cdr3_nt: TGTGCCAGCAGTCCGCCGGGACAACGTAGCACAGATACGCAGTATTTT

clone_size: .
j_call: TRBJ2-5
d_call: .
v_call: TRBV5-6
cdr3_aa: CASSFDLTTETQYF
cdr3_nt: TGTGCCAGCAGCTTCGACTTGACTACGGAGACCCAGTACTTC

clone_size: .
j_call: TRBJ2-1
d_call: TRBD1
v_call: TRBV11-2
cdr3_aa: CASSLDRGSMFYNEQFF
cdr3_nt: TGTGCCAGCAGCCTGGACAGGGGTAGTATGTTCTACAATGAGCAGTTCTTC

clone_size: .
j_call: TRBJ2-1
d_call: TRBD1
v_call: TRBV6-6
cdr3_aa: CASSPRTGGDEQFF
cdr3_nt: TGTGCCAGCAGTCCTCGGACAGGGGGCGATGAGCAGTTCTTC

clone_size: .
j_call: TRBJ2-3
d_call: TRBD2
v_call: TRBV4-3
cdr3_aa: CASSQVASGGANTQYF
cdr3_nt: TGCGCCAGCAGCCAAGTTGCAAGCGGGGGGGCAAATACGCAGTATTTT

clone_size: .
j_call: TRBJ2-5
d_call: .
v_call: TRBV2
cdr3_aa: CASSQQETQYF
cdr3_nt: TGTGCCAGCTCCCAACAAGAGACCCAGTACTTC

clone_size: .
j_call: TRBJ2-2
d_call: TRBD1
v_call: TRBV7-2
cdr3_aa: CASSLLTGLLDGELFF
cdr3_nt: TGTGCCAGCAGCTTATTGACAGGGCTTCTCGACGGGGAGCTGTTTTTT

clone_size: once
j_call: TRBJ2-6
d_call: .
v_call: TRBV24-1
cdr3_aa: CATSDRNRAGANVLTF
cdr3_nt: TGTGCCACCAGTGACCGAAACAGGGCTGGGGCCAACGTCCTGACTTTC

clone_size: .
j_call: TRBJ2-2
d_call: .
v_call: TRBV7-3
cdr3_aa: CASRGGMNTGELFF
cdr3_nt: TGTGCCAGCAGGGGCGGGATGAACACCGGGGAGCTGTTTTTT

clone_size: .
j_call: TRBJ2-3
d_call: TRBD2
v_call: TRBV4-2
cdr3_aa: CASSQLSGAETQYF
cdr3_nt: TGTGCCAGCAGCCAACTTAGCGGGGCCGAGACGCAGTATTTT

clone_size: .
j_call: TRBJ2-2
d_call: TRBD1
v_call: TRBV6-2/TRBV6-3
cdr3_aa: CASSRGTGAGELFF
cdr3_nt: TGTGCCAGCAGCCGTGGGACAGGGGCCGGGGAGCTGTTTTTT

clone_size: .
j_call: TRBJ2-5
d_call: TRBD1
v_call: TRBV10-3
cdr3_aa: CAIRGTEQETQYF
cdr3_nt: TGTGCCATCAGGGGGACAGAACAAGAGACCCAGTACTTC

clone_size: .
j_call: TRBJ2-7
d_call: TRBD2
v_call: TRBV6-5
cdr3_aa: CASSLAGSLYEQYF
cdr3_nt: TGTGCCAGCAGTCTAGCGGGTTCTCTCTACGAGCAGTACTTC

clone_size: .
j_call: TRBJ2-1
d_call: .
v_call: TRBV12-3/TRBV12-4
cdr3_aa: CASSPRGIEQFF
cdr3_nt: TGTGCCAGCAGTCCTAGGGGCATTGAGCAGTTCTTC

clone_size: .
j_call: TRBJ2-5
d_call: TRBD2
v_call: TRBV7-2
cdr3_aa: CASSARLAQETQYF
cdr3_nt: TGTGCCAGCAGCGCAAGACTAGCTCAAGAGACCCAGTACTTC

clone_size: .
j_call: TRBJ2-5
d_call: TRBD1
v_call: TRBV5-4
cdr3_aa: CASSTGQGASGRETQYF
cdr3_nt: TGTGCCAGCAGCACCGGACAGGGGGCCTCGGGCCGGGAGACCCAGTACTTC

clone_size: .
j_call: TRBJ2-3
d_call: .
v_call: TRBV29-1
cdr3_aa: CSVGGSRDLSTDTQYF
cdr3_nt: TGCAGCGTCGGGGGAAGTAGGGACTTAAGCACAGATACGCAGTATTTT

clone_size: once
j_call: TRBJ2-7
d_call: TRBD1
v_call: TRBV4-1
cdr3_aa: CASSQGTGYEQYF
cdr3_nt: TGCGCCAGCAGCCAAGGGACAGGGTACGAGCAGTACTTC

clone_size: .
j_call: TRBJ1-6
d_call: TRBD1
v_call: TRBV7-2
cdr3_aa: CASSPRTGVGTPLHF
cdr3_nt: TGTGCCAGCAGCCCGAGGACAGGGGTAGGTACACCCCTCCACTTT

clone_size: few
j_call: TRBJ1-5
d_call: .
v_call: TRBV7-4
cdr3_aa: CASSLAPDNQPQHF
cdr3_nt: TGTGCCAGCAGCTTAGCGCCAGACAACCAGCCCCAGCATTTT

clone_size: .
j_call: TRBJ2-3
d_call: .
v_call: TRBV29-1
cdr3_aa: CSVVAETDTQYF
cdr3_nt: TGCAGCGTTGTAGCGGAAACAGATACGCAGTATTTT

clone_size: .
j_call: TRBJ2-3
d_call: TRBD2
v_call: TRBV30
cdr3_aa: CAWTHKGLAGGTQYF
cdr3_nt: TGTGCCTGGACCCACAAGGGACTAGCGGGGGGGACGCAGTATTTT

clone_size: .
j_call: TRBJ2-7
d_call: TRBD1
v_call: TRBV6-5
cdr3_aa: CASSHGQGGPYEQYF
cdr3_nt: TGTGCCAGCAGTCACGGACAGGGGGGTCCCTACGAGCAGTACTTC

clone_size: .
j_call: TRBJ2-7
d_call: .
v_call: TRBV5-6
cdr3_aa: CASRLQGYEQYF
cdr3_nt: TGTGCCAGCCGACTACAGGGCTACGAGCAGTACTTC

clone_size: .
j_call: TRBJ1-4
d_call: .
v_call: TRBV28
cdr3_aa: CASSLPQGNEKLFF
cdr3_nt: TGTGCCAGCAGTCTCCCCCAGGGTAATGAAAAACTGTTTTTT